This T cell receptor (beta chain) was obtained from a study of Ad26.COV2.S vaccination and SARS-CoV-2 variants. Treatment denoted: over 15 received Ad26.COV2.S at low or high dose, single or two shots; roughly five received placebo; per-sample allocation not given. The investigators took samples on day 63 after the first vaccine or placebo injection. V was clipped by 5 bases and J by 1 base, with 4 bases between them. CDR1 and CDR2 (germline): SGHRS, YFSETQ. The length of the CDR3 is 11 residues. TCRdb keeps only in-frame clones here, not all; method: immunoSEQ multiplex PCR. The table includes over 400,000 clones, about 90% detected once.

The sequence came from a person between 18 and 60 years old who received the Ad26.COV2.S COVID-19 vaccine or a placebo. V and J are TRBV5-1 and TRBJ2-7, with D unresolved. The sequences come from peripheral blood, collected in a trial of Ad26.COV2.S vaccine versus placebo. This CDR3 is CASSVSYEQYF. The CDR3 DNA follows: TGCGCCAGCAGTGTGTCCTACGAGCAGTACTTC.